The entry below describes one T cell receptor (beta chain). Original processing methods: Reference gene primer amplification gave estimated nucleated cell counts. Method: immunoSEQ multiplex PCR; TCRdb's copy keeps in-frame clones and lacks some. The V and J calls and clone size were taken over from that table, and D and trimming were inferred from the DNA. The sample contains 50,000 to 70,000 clones, 79% of which appear only once. The data are from a study of blood T cell repertoires in COVID-19. Study background: COVID-19 samples collected from the United States, Italy and Spain covered acute and convalescent phases.

CDR1 and CDR2 from the germline V gene are MDHEN and SYDVKM. The CDR3 runs 13 residues. The V end lost 6 bases, the J end lost 3 bases, and 11 bases lay between the germline ends. The sample consisted of peripheral blood. The receptor was derived from a man aged 55 to 69 with acute or convalescent COVID-19. The rearrangement joins TRBV28 to TRBJ1-2; D call uncertain. The DNA for the CDR3 is TGTGCCAGCAGCGGAGGACGGGACTATGGCTACACCTTC. This translates into CASSGGRDYGYTF.